What follows describes a single T cell receptor beta chain. PCR primers comprised 60 Vbeta and 13 Jbeta primers. Generated by immunoSEQ multiplex PCR, the TCRdb table keeps only in-frame clones and is missing some. This table holds 150,000 to 200,000 clones, 75% to 90% found once. The donors comprised healthy bone marrow donors. This entry is derived from a study of cytomegalovirus exposure and HLA in healthy donors. CDR1 and CDR2 from the germline V gene are MNHNY and SVGAGI (reference sequence). CDR3 length: 14 amino acids. The V and J ends lost 10 bases and 5 bases respectively, with 20 bases between them.

The chain has TRBV6-6 and TRBJ2-5; a possible D gene is TRBD2 (7 bases). The clonotype comes from a male donor in good health and CMV-seronegative. The sample was PBMCs. CDR3 amino acids: CATFDGGARETQYF. The CDR3 region has the DNA TGTGCCACCTTTGATGGGGGGGCGAGGGAGACCCAGTACTTC.